A single sample gave rise to the 13 T cell receptor beta chains below, sequenced in a study of blood T cells in healthy people across ages. Next came a second PCR, run for about 7 to 12 cycles, which used a sample-barcoded 5' primer along with a J-beta primer mix. TCRdb itself ran the 5' RACE reads through MiXCR, one entry per CDR3 protein. Of 2 million or so distinct CDR3 sequences in the sample, 49% were seen once. Sample: blood. The receptor set was obtained from a middle-aged woman in good health.

This clonotype appeared a few times. This chain joins TRBV6-6 and TRBJ2-3; 10 bases are shared with TRBD2. Germline values: CDR1 MNHNY, CDR2 SVGAGI (reference sequence). This CDR3 is 15 amino acids long. Unmatched junction bases numbered 9, after V lost 6 bases and J lost 6 bases. In nucleotides, the CDR3 is TGTGCCAGCAGAGACAGCGGGGGGGCCTTCGATACGCAGTATTTT. This encodes CASRDSGGAFDTQYF.

This clonotype has just a few counts. The chain joins TRBV28 to TRBJ2-1, with 11 bases aligning to TRBD1. Germline V gives CDR1 MDHEN, CDR2 SYDVKM. The CDR3 loop spans 13 amino acids. Trimming removed 8 bases from V and 7 bases from J; junction bases left unmatched: 4. CDR3 DNA: TGTGCCAGCCGGGACAGGGGGATAAATGAGCAGTTCTTC. It is translated as CASRDRGINEQFF.

This chain links TRBV7-2 with TRBJ1-5; possible D gene TRBD1, 6 bases. Trimming took off 4 bases at V and 2 bases at J, with 21 bases between the two ends. The CDR3 covers 18 residues. Germline CDR1 SGHTA, CDR2 FQGNSA. The CDR3 reads CASSSPWEGVLGNQPQHF. The CDR3 bases are TGTGCCAGCAGCTCCCCGTGGGAGGGGGTCCTCGGCAATCAGCCCCAGCATTTT.

CDR3 protein: CASSWDRKNTEAFF. The DNA for the CDR3 is TGCGCCAGCAGCTGGGACAGGAAGAACACTGAAGCTTTCTTT. V and J are TRBV5-1 and TRBJ1-1; 8 nucleotides line up with TRBD1. Looked up from germline, CDR1 is SGHRS and CDR2 is YFSETQ. The V and J ends lost 3 bases and 1 base, in that order; junction bases with no gene match: 2. This CDR3 is built from 14 residues.

The J gene is TRBJ2-1, the V gene TRBV12-3 or TRBV12-4; 11 bases match TRBD2. Unmatched junction bases numbered 10, after V lost 7 bases and J lost 8 bases. The CDR3 has 15 residues. CDR3 nucleotides: TGTGCCAGCACCCTTAGCGGGGGGGCGATTCATGAGCAGTTCTTC. Its translation: CASTLSGGAIHEQFF.

The chain recombines TRBV7-2 with TRBJ2-7; D remains unclear. Between the trimmed V and J ends, which lost 2 bases and 7 bases, there was a span of 12 bases. Germline V CDR1 and CDR2: SGHTA, FQGNSA. This CDR3 has 13 amino acids. CDR3 sequence: CASSLYGGDEQYF. In nucleotides, the CDR3 is TGTGCCAGCAGCTTATACGGTGGGGATGAGCAGTACTTC. Looking up the rest from reference TRBV7-2 and TRBJ2-7 gives the full variable domain: GAGVSQSPSNKVTEKGKDVELRCDPISGHTALYWYRQSLGQGLEFLIYFQGNSAPDKSGLPSDRFSAERTGGSVSTLTIQRTQQEDSAVYLCASSLYGGDEQYFGPGTRLTVT.

This clonotype was detected only a few times. The chain is built from TRBV28 and TRBJ2-1; D gene uncertain. The germline gives CDR1 MDHEN, CDR2 SYDVKM. This CDR3 region has 12 residues. The germline V and J ends were trimmed by 6 bases and 6 bases, with 9 bases remaining between them. The CDR3 loop reads CASSSDINEQFF. In nucleotides, the CDR3 is TGTGCCAGCAGCTCCGATATCAATGAGCAGTTCTTC.

The chain employs TRBV24-1 and TRBJ1-2; 9 bases match TRBD1. This CDR3 comprises 15 residues. V shed 5 bases, J shed 2 bases, and the junction held 5 bases outside the gene matches. CDR1 is KGHDR and CDR2 is SFDVKD in the germline V gene. Here the CDR3 DNA reads TGTGCCACCAGTGTGACAGGGGGTCTGAACTATGGCTACACCTTC. Its translation: CATSVTGGLNYGYTF.

The chain is built from TRBV12-3 or TRBV12-4 and TRBJ2-7, with D possibly being TRBD2 (6 bases). V was trimmed by 7 bases and J by 3 bases, leaving 19 bases between them. The CDR3 is 15 amino acids. CDR3: CASTPSRDFYYEQYF. In DNA, the CDR3 is TGTGCCAGCACCCCTTCGCGGGACTTTTACTACGAGCAGTACTTC.

The rearrangement links TRBV5-6 to TRBJ2-7; D not certain. V shed 4 bases and J shed 4 bases, with 12 bases lying between them. Germline-derived CDR1 and CDR2 are SGHDT and YYEEEE. This CDR3 has 13 amino acids. The CDR3 nucleotides read TGTGCCAGCAGCCTTTGGCCCGAATACGAGCAGTACTTC. Translated, it gives CASSLWPEYEQYF.

CDR3 residues: CASSSRQLKETQYF. Written as DNA, the CDR3 is TGTGCCAGCAGCTCGAGACAGTTGAAAGAGACCCAGTACTTC. The chain is built from TRBV9 and TRBJ2-5; D may be TRBD1 (5 bases). Germline CDR1 and CDR2: SGDLS and YYNGEE. Trimming removed 4 bases from V and 3 bases from J, with 13 bases in between. The CDR3 is 14 amino acids. The entire variable domain, with the rest obtained from reference TRBV9 and TRBJ2-5, is as follows: DSGVTQTPKHLITATGQRVTLRCSPRSGDLSVYWYQQSLDQGLQFLIQYYNGEERAKGNILERFSAQQFPDLHSELNLSSLELGDSALYFCASSSRQLKETQYFGPGTRLLVL.

The genes are TRBV20-1 and TRBJ2-1; weak D call: TRBD1 (7 bases). CDR1 and CDR2 from the germline V gene are DFQATT and SNEGSKA (reference sequence). The CDR3 is made up of 16 amino acids. V lost 1 base and J lost 7, with 20 bases in between. CDR3 sequence reads: CSARAPKAGQKNEQFF. The CDR3 DNA reads as TGCAGTGCTAGAGCTCCAAAGGCGGGACAGAAAAATGAGCAGTTCTTC.

The chain couples TRBV6-5 to TRBJ1-4; D uncertain. V was trimmed by 0 bases and J by 5 bases, leaving 16 bases between them. This CDR3 region has 17 residues. Germline lookup yields CDR1 MNHEY and CDR2 SVGAGI. CDR3: CASSYSIMGQVNEKLFF. The CDR3 bases are TGTGCCAGCAGTTACTCGATTATGGGCCAAGTGAATGAAAAACTGTTTTTT.